This TCR beta chain was sequenced for a study of PD-L1 blockade in urothelial cancer (dated by TCRdb to about 2017). For the study in its entirety: Therapy was started in the mid-2010s for all patients, and atezolizumab 1,200 mg was administered intravenously every 3 weeks. Twenty-five of 29 patients were males with bladder-origin urothelial cancer, and about 65% of the roughly 30 reported a prior smoking history. Patients had an ECOG performance status of 0 or 1 and had received between 0 and 3 prior chemotherapy regimens. Blood samples were analyzed at two time points: 3 weeks after treatment start (second dose) and 6 weeks after treatment start. A median of about 150,000 T cells and tens of thousands of unique TCRs was obtained from blood samples, and a median clonality of 0.080 was observed. An exploratory multi-omic analysis was conducted of the somatic, immune and clinical correlates of response to PD-L1 blockade with atezolizumab in urothelial cancer. Pretreatment tumor samples, along with matched peripheral blood collected serially before and after atezolizumab treatment, underwent TCR sequencing. Durable clinical benefit meant progression-free survival longer than 6 months, and TCR features were also tested against progression-free and overall survival. In the same patients, whole exome sequencing and RNA sequencing of pretreatment tumors were performed in addition to TCR sequencing. Eight to ten patients achieved durable clinical benefit and fewer than 25 did not. Some 30 patients had pretreatment blood TCR-seq, some 24 had at least one posttreatment blood collection, and some 24 had tumor TCR-seq.

On this clone itself: Its binding antigen is unknown. No much larger clone is present one base from it, and per-base qualities are unavailable.

Based on the germline V gene, the CDR1 and CDR2 sequences are SGHRS and YFSETQ. The CDR3 covers 15 residues, taking in both the cysteine and the phenylalanine. Only the CDR3 part of the read is kept: 45 bases, read in frame from the first base. A distance of 18 bases separates the germline ends of V and J, which lose 2 bases and 7 bases respectively. Points the paper makes about the study in general: Improved progression-free and overall survival was associated with having pretreatment peripheral blood TCR clonality below the median. Patients with durable benefit showed greater expansion of tumor-associated TCR clones in peripheral blood 3 weeks after starting treatment (n = 22, p = 0.022). Small sample size (n ≈ 27) and many exploratory analyses mean the results are intended to be hypothesis-generating.

In light of the paper, this sample's time point label describes: peripheral blood 6 weeks after treatment start. The cohort included 29 patients with locally advanced or metastatic urothelial carcinoma who were treated at Memorial Sloan Kettering on a trial protocol. Peripheral blood mononuclear cells were collected from each patient pretreatment and during treatment, giving between 1 and 8 total time points per patient. The Qiagen DNeasy Blood extraction kit was used to purify genomic DNA from total PBMCs and tumor samples. PBMCs were collected pretreatment and during treatment, and were isolated and stored as previously described. Synthetic TCR analog templates were spiked into each PCR so that absolute template abundance could be estimated from read counts. Using the immunoSEQ assay, TCRbeta CDR3 regions were amplified from genomic DNA with bias-controlled V and J gene primers. Sequencing of rearranged TCRbeta segments was done at approximately 20X coverage. In the authors' own workflow: Clustering was used to correct sequencing errors, and CDR3s were annotated against IMGT to assign V, D and J genes. Downstream analyses used only productive TCRbeta rearrangements, leaving out any out-of-frame or stop-codon sequences. To compute clonality, Shannon entropy was normalized by the log of the number of unique productive sequences and then subtracted from one. Fisher's exact test with Benjamini-Hochberg correction, using a cutoff of adjusted p below 0.01, was how clones that differed between time points or between blood and tumor were identified. TCRdb carries this immuneACCESS record with in-frame sequences only. Its versions omit some clonotypes, under half of them owing to an unresolved V gene in the studies checked, with the rest unexplained. That table supplies the V and J calls and clone size; D and trimming were determined from the DNA. Here the sample has around 110,000 clones; roughly 91% occur a single time. The top ten clones comprise under 2% of the sample.

The chain is made from TRBV5-1 and TRBJ2-5; possibly the D gene is TRBD2, per 6 matching bases. This receptor was identified in a man aged 55-75 years with urothelial cancer. The sequences come from PBMCs, collected around atezolizumab (anti-PD-L1) treatment. DNA sequence: TGCGCCAGCAGCTTCGTCCGCAGGGACTCAGGGACCCAGTACTTC. The resulting protein is CASSFVRRDSGTQYF.